This is a list of T cell receptor beta chains from one sample in a study of T cell responses to AZD1222 COVID-19 vaccine. Profiling relied on immunoSEQ multiplex PCR, and the TCRdb table lists in-frame clones only, not all of them. The table records more than 95,000 clones, 88% of them present only once. The material was peripheral blood, obtained on day 0 of AZD1222 vaccination. The receptor set was obtained from an adult in good health. The CDR3 runs from the conserved cysteine through the conserved F or W. The D gene is left open where the match is weak. Clone size, where shown, is once, few, many, or a class for clones that have expanded.

j_call | v_call | d_call | clone_size | cdr3_length | cdr3_nt | cdr3_aa
TRBJ1-3 | TRBV4-2 | . | . | 17 | TGTGCCAGCAGCCAGAGGACCGGGACAAACTCTGGAAACACCATATATTTT | CASSQRTGTNSGNTIYF
TRBJ2-3 | TRBV30 | TRBD2 | . | 14 | TGTGCCTGGACTCTGGCGGGGGGCTCAGATACGCAGTATTTT | CAWTLAGGSDTQYF
TRBJ1-5 | TRBV7-2 | . | . | 16 | TGTGCCAGCAGTTCAGGGTGGGGGTTTGGCAATCAGCCCCAGCATTTT | CASSSGWGFGNQPQHF
TRBJ1-2 | TRBV18 | . | . | 15 | TGTGCCAGCTCGCCCCTGGAGGGCGGCAACTATGGCTACACCTTC | CASSPLEGGNYGYTF
TRBJ1-1 | TRBV18 | . | . | 14 | TGTGCCAGCTCACCTCAGGCCATGAACACTGAAGCTTTCTTT | CASSPQAMNTEAFF
TRBJ1-4 | TRBV11-1 | . | . | 14 | TGTGCCAGCAGCTTAAACGAGGCGGGCGGAAAACTGTTTTTT | CASSLNEAGGKLFF
TRBJ1-5 | TRBV28 | . | . | 12 | TGTGCCAGCAAATGGGTGGGTCAGCCCCAGCATTTT | CASKWVGQPQHF
TRBJ1-3 | TRBV6-5 | . | . | 15 | TGTGCCAGCAGGGGGGATATTGGGGTCGGAAACACCATATATTTT | CASRGDIGVGNTIYF
TRBJ2-7 | TRBV6-5 | . | . | 14 | TGTGCCAGCAGTTACTCAGGGGAAGGCTACGAGCAGTACTTC | CASSYSGEGYEQYF
TRBJ2-7 | TRBV6-6 | . | . | 15 | TGTGCCAGCAGTGCGCGAAGGGAGCCCACCTACGAGCAGTACTTC | CASSARREPTYEQYF
TRBJ1-1 | TRBV29-1 | TRBD1 | . | 14 | TGCAGCGCCCGGATGGGACAGGGTATTACTGAAGCTTTCTTT | CSARMGQGITEAFF
TRBJ1-1 | TRBV3-1/TRBV3-2 | . | . | 14 | TGTGCCAGCAGCCAAGATGGGGTGAACACTGAAGCTTTCTTT | CASSQDGVNTEAFF
TRBJ2-7 | TRBV2 | . | once | 19 | TGTGCCAGCAGTGAAGCCACAGCCAATGAGGTGTGGCTTTCCTACGAGCAGTACTTC | CASSEATANEVWLSYEQYF